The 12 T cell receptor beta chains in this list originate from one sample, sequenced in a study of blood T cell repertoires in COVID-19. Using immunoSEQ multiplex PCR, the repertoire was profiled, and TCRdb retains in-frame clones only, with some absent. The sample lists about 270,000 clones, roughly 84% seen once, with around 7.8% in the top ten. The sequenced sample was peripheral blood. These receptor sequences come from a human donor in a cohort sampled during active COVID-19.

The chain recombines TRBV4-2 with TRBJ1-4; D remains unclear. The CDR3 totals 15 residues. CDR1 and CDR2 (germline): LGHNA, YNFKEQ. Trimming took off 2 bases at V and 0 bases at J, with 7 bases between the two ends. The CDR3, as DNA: TGTGCCAGCAGCCAAAATGGAGCAACTAATGAAAAACTGTTTTTT. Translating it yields CASSQNGATNEKLFF.

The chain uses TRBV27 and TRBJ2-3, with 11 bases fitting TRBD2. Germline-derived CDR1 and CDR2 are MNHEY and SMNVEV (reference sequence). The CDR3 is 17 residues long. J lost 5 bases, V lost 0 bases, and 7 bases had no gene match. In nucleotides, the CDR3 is TGTGCCAGCAGTTTATCAGGTAGCGGGGGGGCCCAAGATACGCAGTATTTT. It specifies CASSLSGSGGAQDTQYF.

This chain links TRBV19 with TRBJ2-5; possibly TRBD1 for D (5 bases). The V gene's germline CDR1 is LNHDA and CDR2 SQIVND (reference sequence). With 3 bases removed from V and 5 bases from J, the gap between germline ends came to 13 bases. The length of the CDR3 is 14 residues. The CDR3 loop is CASSIIRAGETQYF. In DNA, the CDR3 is TGTGCCAGTAGTATTATCAGGGCCGGGGAGACCCAGTACTTC. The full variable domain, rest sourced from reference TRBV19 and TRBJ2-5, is DGGITQSPKYLFRKEGQNVTLSCEQNLNHDAMYWYRQDPGQGLRLIYYSQIVNDFQKGDIAEGYSVSREKKESFPLTVTSAQKNPTAFYLCASSIIRAGETQYFGPGTRLLVL.

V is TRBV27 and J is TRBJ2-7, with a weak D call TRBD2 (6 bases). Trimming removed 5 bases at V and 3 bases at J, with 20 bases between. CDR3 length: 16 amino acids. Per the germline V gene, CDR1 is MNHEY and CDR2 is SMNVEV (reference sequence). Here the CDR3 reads CASSSLFREVGYEQYF. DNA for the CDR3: TGTGCCAGCAGTAGCCTTTTCAGGGAGGTTGGCTACGAGCAGTACTTC.

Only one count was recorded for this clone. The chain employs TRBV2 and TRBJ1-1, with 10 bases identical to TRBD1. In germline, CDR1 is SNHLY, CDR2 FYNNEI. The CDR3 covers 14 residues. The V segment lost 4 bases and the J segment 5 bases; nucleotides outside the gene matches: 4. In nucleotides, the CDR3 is TGTGCCAGCAGTGCGAGGACAGGGGGTACTGAAGCTTTCTTT. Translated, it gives CASSARTGGTEAFF.

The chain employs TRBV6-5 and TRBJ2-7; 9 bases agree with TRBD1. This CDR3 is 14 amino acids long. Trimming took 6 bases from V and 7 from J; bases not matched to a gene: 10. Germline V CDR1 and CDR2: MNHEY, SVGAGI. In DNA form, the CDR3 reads TGTGCCAGCAGAAATGGACAGGGGCAGTCTGAGCAGTACTTC. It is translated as CASRNGQGQSEQYF.

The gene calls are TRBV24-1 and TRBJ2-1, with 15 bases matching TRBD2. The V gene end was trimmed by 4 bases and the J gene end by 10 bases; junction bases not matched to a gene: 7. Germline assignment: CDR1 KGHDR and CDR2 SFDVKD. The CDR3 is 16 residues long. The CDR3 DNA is TGTGCCACCAGTGACCCGGGACTAGCGGGGGGAGAGGAGCAGTTCTTC. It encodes CATSDPGLAGGEEQFF.

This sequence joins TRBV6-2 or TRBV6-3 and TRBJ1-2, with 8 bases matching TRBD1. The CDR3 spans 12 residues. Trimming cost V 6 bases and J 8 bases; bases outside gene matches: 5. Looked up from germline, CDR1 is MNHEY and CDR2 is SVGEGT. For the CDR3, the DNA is TGTGCCAGCAGCCAGGGGGCCAGCGGCTACACCTTC. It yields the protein CASSQGASGYTF.

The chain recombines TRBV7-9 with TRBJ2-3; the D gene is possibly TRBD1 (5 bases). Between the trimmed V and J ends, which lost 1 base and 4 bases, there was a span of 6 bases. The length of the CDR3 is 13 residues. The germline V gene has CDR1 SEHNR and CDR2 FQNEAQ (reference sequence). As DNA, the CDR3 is TGTGCCAGCAGCTTAGAAGGGGCAGATACGCAGTATTTT. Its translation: CASSLEGADTQYF. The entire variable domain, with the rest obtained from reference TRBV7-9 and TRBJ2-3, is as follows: DTGVSQNPRHKITKRGQNVTFRCDPISEHNRLYWYRQTLGQGPEFLTYFQNEAQLEKSRLLSDRFSAERPKGSFSTLEIQRTEQGDSAMYLCASSLEGADTQYFGPGTRLTVL.

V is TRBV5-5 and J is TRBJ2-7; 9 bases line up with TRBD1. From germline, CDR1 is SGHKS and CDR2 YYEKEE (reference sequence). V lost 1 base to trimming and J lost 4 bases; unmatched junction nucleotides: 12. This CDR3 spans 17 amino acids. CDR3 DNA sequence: TGTGCCAGCAGCTTGCCCAATTTAGGGACAGGGAAGTACGAGCAGTACTTC. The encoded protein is CASSLPNLGTGKYEQYF.

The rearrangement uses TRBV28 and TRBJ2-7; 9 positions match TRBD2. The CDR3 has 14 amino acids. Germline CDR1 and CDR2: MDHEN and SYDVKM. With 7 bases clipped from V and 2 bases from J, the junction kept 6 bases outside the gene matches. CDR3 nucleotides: TGTGCCAGCAAATTTAGCGGGGGACCCTACGAGCAGTACTTC. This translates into CASKFSGGPYEQYF.

CDR3 in amino acids: CASSSLAGGTYEQYF. The CDR3 DNA reads TGTGCCAGTAGTTCACTAGCGGGAGGGACCTACGAGCAGTACTTC. V gene TRBV19 combines with J gene TRBJ2-7, with TRBD2 identical over 13 bases. The junction had 3 bases not matched to a gene; V was cut back by 5 bases and J by 2 bases. Looked up from germline, CDR1 is LNHDA and CDR2 is SQIVND (reference sequence). This CDR3 has 15 residues. Filled out from reference TRBV19 and TRBJ2-7, the complete variable domain reads DGGITQSPKYLFRKEGQNVTLSCEQNLNHDAMYWYRQDPGQGLRLIYYSQIVNDFQKGDIAEGYSVSREKKESFPLTVTSAQKNPTAFYLCASSSLAGGTYEQYFGPGTRLTVT.